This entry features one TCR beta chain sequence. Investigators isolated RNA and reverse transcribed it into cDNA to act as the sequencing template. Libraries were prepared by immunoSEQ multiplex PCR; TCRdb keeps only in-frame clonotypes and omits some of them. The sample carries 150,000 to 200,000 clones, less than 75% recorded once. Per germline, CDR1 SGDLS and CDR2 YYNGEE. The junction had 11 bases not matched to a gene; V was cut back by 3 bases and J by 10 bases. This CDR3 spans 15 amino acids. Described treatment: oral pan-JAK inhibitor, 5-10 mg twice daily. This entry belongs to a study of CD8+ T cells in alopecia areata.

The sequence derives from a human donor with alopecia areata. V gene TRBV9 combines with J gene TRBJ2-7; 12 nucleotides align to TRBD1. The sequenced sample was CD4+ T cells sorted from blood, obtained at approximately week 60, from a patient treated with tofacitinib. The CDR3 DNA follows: TGTGCCAGCAGCGCCACCGGGACAGGGGGCCCGGGACAGTACTTC. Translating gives CASSATGTGGPGQYF.